A selection of T cell receptor beta chains follows, all from one sample in a study of cytomegalovirus exposure and HLA in healthy donors. Using immunoSEQ multiplex PCR, the repertoire was profiled, and TCRdb retains in-frame clones only, with some absent. This sample has over 130,000 clones; around 81% occur once, and the top ten carry 2% to 2.5%. The sample was PBMCs. The receptors derive from a man aged 50-60 years in good health and CMV-seronegative. Each CDR3 is given with its conserved first and last residue.

cdr3_aa: CASSLAGEPSYGYTF; v_call: TRBV5-1; j_call: TRBJ1-2
cdr3_aa: CASSLRSASTDTQYF; v_call: TRBV5-1; j_call: TRBJ2-3
cdr3_aa: CASSLPGGTASSYEQYF; v_call: TRBV28; j_call: TRBJ2-7
cdr3_aa: CASSLAGTANYGYTF; v_call: TRBV7-8; j_call: TRBJ1-2
cdr3_aa: CASSQDTGYNEQFF; v_call: TRBV4-1; j_call: TRBJ2-1
cdr3_aa: CASSLQTSGASYEQYF; v_call: TRBV5-1; j_call: TRBJ2-7
cdr3_aa: CASKTDYNHGYTF; v_call: TRBV19; j_call: TRBJ1-2
cdr3_aa: CAIKWATSGNGGTGELFF; v_call: TRBV10-3; j_call: TRBJ2-2
cdr3_aa: CASSSESGGSGNTIYF; v_call: TRBV7-8; j_call: TRBJ1-3
cdr3_aa: CAWSLTGADTGELFF; v_call: TRBV30; j_call: TRBJ2-2
cdr3_aa: CASSLEGGGYTF; v_call: TRBV5-4; j_call: TRBJ1-2
cdr3_aa: CASSPRLAGLTYEQYF; v_call: TRBV27; j_call: TRBJ2-7